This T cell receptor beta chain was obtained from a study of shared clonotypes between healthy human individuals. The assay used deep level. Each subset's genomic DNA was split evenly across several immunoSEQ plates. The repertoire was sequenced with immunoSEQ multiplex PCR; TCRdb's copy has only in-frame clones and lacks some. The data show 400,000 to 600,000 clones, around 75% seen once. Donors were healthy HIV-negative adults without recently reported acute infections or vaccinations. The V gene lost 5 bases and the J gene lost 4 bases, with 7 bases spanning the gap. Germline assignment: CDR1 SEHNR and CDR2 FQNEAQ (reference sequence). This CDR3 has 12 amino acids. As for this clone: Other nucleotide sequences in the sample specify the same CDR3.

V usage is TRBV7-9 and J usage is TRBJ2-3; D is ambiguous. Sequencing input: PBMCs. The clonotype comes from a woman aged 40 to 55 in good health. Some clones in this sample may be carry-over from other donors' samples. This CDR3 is CASSLISDTQYF. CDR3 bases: TGTGCCAGCAGCCTAATCTCAGATACGCAGTATTTT.